The 10 T cell receptor beta chains listed next were all sequenced from one sample in a study of T cell repertoires in cytomegalovirus infection. A single record per CDR3 protein comes from TCRdb applying MiXCR to the reads. The sample consists of a few hundred thousand distinct CDR3 sequences, approximately 9.5% of them appearing once. Sequencing was carried out using PBMCs. Receptor source: a human donor in good health (CMV status not recorded). Some clones in this sample may be carry-over from other donors' samples.

The table lists this clonotype with many counts. This chain connects TRBV7-6 to TRBJ2-3; D unresolved. Trimming took 3 bases from V and 2 from J, leaving 15 bases between them. CDR1 is SGHVS and CDR2 is FNYEAQ in the germline V gene. The CDR3 totals 16 residues. The CDR3 DNA reads as TGTGCCAGCAGCTTGTATGGTGCGGCCAACACAGATACGCAGTATTTT. It translates to CASSLYGAANTDTQYF. Combining the CDR3 with reference TRBV7-6 and TRBJ2-3 gives the whole variable domain GAGVSQSPRYKVTKRGQDVALRCDPISGHVSLYWYRQALGQGPEFLTYFNYEAQQDKSGLPNDRFSAERPEGSISTLTIQRTEQRDSAMYRCASSLYGAANTDTQYFGPGTRLTVL.

DNA for the CDR3: TGTGCCAGCAGCGCATTCGGGGTGGATAGTGGCTACACCTTC. Amino acids: CASSAFGVDSGYTF. The V and J genes are TRBV7-2 and TRBJ1-2; D call uncertain. Germline CDR1 is SGHTA and CDR2 is FQGNSA. V lost 5 bases and J 7 bases, leaving 17 bases between the germline ends. The CDR3 is 14 amino acids.

In its sample, this clonotype was seen many times. This chain connects TRBV28 to TRBJ2-5; TRBD2 might be the D (6 bases). The CDR3 is made up of 13 amino acids. The V end was cut by 7 bases, the J end by 5 bases, with 14 bases between. Germline V gene data show CDR1 as MDHEN and CDR2 as SYDVKM. CDR3: CASTKLAGETQYF. CDR3 DNA: TGTGCCAGCACCAAACTAGCTGGGGAGACCCAGTACTTC.

There are a few counts of this clonotype. This chain uses TRBV6-6 with TRBJ2-2, with TRBD1 identical over 8 bases. Germline CDR1 and CDR2: MNHNY and SVGAGI (reference sequence). Trimming took 0 bases from V and 3 from J; bases not matched to a gene: 3. The CDR3 consists of 16 residues. The CDR3 region has the DNA TGTGCCAGCAGTTACTCCAGGGGGCGCGACACCGGGGAGCTGTTTTTT. It encodes CASSYSRGRDTGELFF.

This clonotype has a count of ten or more. This sequence joins TRBV4-1 and TRBJ1-2, with 10 bases that match TRBD1. Germline V lookup: CDR1 MGHRA, CDR2 YSYEKL. Trimming took 3 bases from V and 8 from J; bases not matched to a gene: 9. This CDR3 contains 15 residues. Here the CDR3 DNA reads TGCGCCAGCAGCCACCGGGACAGGGGATCATACGGCTACACCTTC. It encodes CASSHRDRGSYGYTF.

The table lists this clonotype with many counts. The chain is built from TRBV7-6 and TRBJ2-1; 8 bases fit TRBD2. CDR1 and CDR2 (germline): SGHVS, FNYEAQ. V shed 5 bases, J shed 4 bases, and the junction held 19 bases outside the gene matches. This CDR3 comprises 19 residues. Here the CDR3 reads CASSPRFGGRPGVYNEQFF. In DNA form, the CDR3 reads TGTGCCAGCAGCCCGAGGTTTGGCGGGAGGCCGGGGGTATACAATGAGCAGTTCTTC.

This clonotype was seen a handful of times. The gene calls are TRBV6-5 and TRBJ1-1; tentatively, D is TRBD1 (6 bases). Trimming shortened V by 8 bases and J by 5 bases, and 21 bases separated the two germline ends. CDR3 length: 15 amino acids. From germline, CDR1 is MNHEY and CDR2 SVGAGI. CDR3 sequence: CASAGTKSRGTEAFF. The CDR3 DNA sequence: TGTGCCAGCGCCGGGACAAAAAGTCGGGGGACTGAAGCTTTCTTT.

At least ten counts were recorded for this clonotype. The V and J genes are TRBV6-1 and TRBJ1-6, with TRBD1 matching over 10 bases. Germline V CDR1 and CDR2: MNHNS, SASEGT. Trimming removed 7 bases from V and 9 bases from J; junction bases left unmatched: 3. The CDR3 covers 13 residues. The CDR3 sequence: CASTGTGVSPLHF. The CDR3, as DNA: TGTGCCAGCACCGGGACAGGGGTTTCACCCCTCCACTTT.

The chain combines TRBV7-4 with TRBJ2-7; D is perhaps TRBD1 or TRBD2 (5 bases each). V lost 5 bases and J 5 bases, leaving 13 bases between the germline ends. The CDR3 extends over 13 amino acids. The germline CDR1 and CDR2 sequences are SGHVT and SQSDAQ. This chain's CDR3 is CASSPGTLHEQYF. As DNA, the CDR3 is TGTGCCAGCAGCCCCGGGACGTTGCACGAGCAGTACTTC.

In its sample, this clonotype was seen many times. V and J are TRBV7-8 and TRBJ1-5; D not certain. Germline CDR1 and CDR2: SGHVS and FQNEAQ. The CDR3 spans 14 residues. V was clipped by 4 bases and J by 9 bases, with 16 bases between them. CDR3 bases: TGTGCCAGCAGCTCCTCAGGACCCCGAGGGCCCCAGCATTTT. Encoded protein: CASSSSGPRGPQHF.